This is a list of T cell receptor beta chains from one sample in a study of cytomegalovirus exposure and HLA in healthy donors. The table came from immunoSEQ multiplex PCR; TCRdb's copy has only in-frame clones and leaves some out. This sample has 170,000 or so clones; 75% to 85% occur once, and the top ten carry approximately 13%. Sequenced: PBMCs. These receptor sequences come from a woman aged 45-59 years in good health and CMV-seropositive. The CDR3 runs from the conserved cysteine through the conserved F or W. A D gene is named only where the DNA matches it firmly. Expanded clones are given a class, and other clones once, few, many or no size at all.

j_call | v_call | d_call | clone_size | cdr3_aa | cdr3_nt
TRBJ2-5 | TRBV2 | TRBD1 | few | CASSLPGGQETQYF | TGTGCCAGCAGTTTACCAGGGGGCCAGGAGACCCAGTACTTC
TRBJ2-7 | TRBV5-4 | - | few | CASSFGYEQYF | TGTGCCAGCAGCTTCGGCTACGAGCAGTACTTC
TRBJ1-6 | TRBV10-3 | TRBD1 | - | CAIPIGQGRSSPLHF | TGTGCCATCCCTATTGGACAGGGCAGAAGTTCACCCCTCCACTTT
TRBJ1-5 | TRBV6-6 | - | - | CASRTADYAQPQHF | TGTGCCAGCAGGACGGCGGACTACGCTCAGCCCCAGCATTTT
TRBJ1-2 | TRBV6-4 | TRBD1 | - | CASAGQGRYGYTF | TGTGCCAGTGCGGGACAGGGGCGCTATGGCTACACCTTC
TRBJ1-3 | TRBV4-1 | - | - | CASSQDWGGGNTIYF | TGCGCCAGCAGCCAAGATTGGGGGGGTGGAAACACCATATATTTT
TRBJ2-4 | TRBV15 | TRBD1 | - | CATSIRGGQGAKNIQYF | TGTGCCACCAGCATCCGTGGGGGACAGGGGGCCAAAAACATTCAGTACTTC
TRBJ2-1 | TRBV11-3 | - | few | CASSPRSVGGEQFF | TGTGCCAGCAGCCCCCGTTCAGTGGGAGGTGAGCAGTTCTTC
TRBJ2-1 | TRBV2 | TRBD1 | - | CASRTDRGLEQFF | TGTGCCAGCAGGACGGACAGGGGGCTTGAGCAGTTCTTC
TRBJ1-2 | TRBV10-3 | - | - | CAINSQGGGGYTF | TGTGCCATCAATTCACAGGGAGGGGGTGGCTACACCTTC
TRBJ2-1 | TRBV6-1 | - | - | CASSESVTGMNEQFF | TGTGCCAGCAGTGAGTCCGTAACGGGGATGAATGAGCAGTTCTTC
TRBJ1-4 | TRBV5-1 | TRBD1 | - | CASSLGDRVIEKLFF | TGCGCCAGCAGCTTGGGGGACAGGGTGATTGAAAAACTGTTTTTT
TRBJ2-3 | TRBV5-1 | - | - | CASSLDLPGTDTQYF | TGCGCCAGCAGCTTGGATCTCCCCGGCACAGATACGCAGTATTTT
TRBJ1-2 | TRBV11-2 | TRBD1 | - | CASSSTGDYGYTF | TGTGCCAGCAGTTCGACAGGGGACTATGGCTACACCTTC
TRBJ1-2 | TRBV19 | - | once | CASSPGGRGGYTF | TGTGCCAGTAGCCCTGGGGGGAGAGGCGGCTACACCTTC
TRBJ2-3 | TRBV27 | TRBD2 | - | CASSLEGLAGAIDTQYF | TGTGCCAGCAGTTTAGAAGGACTAGCGGGGGCGATAGATACGCAGTATTTT
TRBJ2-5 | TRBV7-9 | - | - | CSSSFLETQYF | TGTTCCAGCAGCTTCCTAGAGACCCAGTACTTC
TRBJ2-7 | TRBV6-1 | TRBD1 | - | CASREGPNGQGNEQYF | TGTGCCAGCAGAGAAGGCCCCAATGGACAGGGCAACGAGCAGTACTTC
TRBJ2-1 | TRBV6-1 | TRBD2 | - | CASSEARGARTDEQFF | TGTGCCAGCAGTGAAGCGCGGGGGGCCCGAACGGATGAGCAGTTCTTC
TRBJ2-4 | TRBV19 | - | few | CASSEPYTLAKNIQYF | TGTGCCAGTAGTGAACCGTACACCTTAGCCAAAAACATTCAGTACTTC
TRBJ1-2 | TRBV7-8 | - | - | CASSPRGIGYTF | TGTGCCAGCAGCCCCCGAGGAATTGGCTACACCTTC
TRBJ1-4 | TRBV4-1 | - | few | CASSQGGTAANEKLFF | TGCGCCAGCAGCCAGGGAGGAACAGCAGCTAATGAAAAACTGTTTTTT
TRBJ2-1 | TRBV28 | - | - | CASSSAGLFRGNEQFF | TGTGCCAGCAGTAGCGCGGGACTCTTTAGGGGCAATGAGCAGTTCTTC
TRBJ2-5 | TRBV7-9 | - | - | CASSSRTLSGTQYF | TGTGCCAGCAGCTCGAGGACCCTCAGCGGGACCCAGTACTTC
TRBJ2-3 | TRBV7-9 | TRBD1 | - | CASSFGTGSDTQYF | TGTGCCAGCAGCTTTGGGACAGGGTCAGATACGCAGTATTTT
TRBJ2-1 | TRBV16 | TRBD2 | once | CASSLTSGGANEQFF | TGTGCCAGCAGCCTCACTAGCGGGGGGGCGAATGAGCAGTTCTTC
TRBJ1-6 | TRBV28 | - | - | CASSLSGSHNSPLHF | TGTGCCAGCAGTCTTTCGGGGTCGCATAATTCACCCCTCCACTTT
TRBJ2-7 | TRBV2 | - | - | CASNPSRASYEQYF | TGTGCCAGCAACCCTAGCCGGGCCTCCTACGAGCAGTACTTC
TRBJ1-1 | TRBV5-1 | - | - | CASSLGGYREAEAFF | TGCGCCAGCAGCTTGGGTGGGTACAGGGAAGCTGAAGCTTTCTTT
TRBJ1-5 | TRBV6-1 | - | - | CASSVWTVGLGQPQHF | TGTGCCAGCAGTGTATGGACAGTGGGCCTAGGTCAGCCCCAGCATTTT
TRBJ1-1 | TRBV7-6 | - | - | CASSDRNTEAFF | TGTGCCAGCAGCGATAGGAACACTGAAGCTTTCTTT
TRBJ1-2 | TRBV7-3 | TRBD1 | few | CASSYSGQGSDGYTF | TGTGCCAGCAGCTATTCAGGACAGGGGTCCGATGGCTACACCTTC